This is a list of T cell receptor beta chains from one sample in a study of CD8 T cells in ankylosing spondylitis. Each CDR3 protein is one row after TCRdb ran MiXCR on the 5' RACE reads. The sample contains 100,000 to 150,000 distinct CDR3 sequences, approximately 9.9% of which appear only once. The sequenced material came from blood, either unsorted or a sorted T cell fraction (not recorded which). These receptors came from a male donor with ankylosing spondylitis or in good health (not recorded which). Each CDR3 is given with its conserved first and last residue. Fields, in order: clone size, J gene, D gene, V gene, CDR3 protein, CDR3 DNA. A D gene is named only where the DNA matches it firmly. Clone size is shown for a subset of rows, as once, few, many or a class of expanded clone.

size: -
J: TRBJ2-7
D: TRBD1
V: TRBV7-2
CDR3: CASSPGTGPAYEQYF
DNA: TGTGCCAGCAGCCCGGGGACAGGGCCGGCCTACGAGCAGTACTTC

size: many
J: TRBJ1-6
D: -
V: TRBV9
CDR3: CASSFESGTDSYNSPLHF
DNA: TGTGCCAGCAGCTTCGAATCCGGGACGGACTCCTATAATTCACCCCTCCACTTT

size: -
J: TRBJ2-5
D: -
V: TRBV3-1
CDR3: CASSQGQIQETQYF
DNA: TGTGCCAGCAGCCAAGGACAGATCCAAGAGACCCAGTACTTC

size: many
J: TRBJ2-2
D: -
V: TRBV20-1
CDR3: CSASRGGDTGELFF
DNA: TGCAGTGCTAGCAGGGGTGGGGACACCGGGGAGCTGTTTTTT

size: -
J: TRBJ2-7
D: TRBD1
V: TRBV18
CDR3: CASSGAAGQGSYEQYF
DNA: TGTGCCAGCTCGGGAGCCGCTGGACAGGGTTCGTACGAGCAGTACTTC

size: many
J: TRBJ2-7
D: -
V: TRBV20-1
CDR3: CSARDSYGSYEQYF
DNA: TGCAGTGCTAGAGACAGTTACGGATCCTACGAGCAGTACTTC

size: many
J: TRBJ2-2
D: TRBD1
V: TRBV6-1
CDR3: CASRTDRVSRTGELFF
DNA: TGTGCCAGCAGGACAGACAGGGTCTCTCGGACCGGGGAGCTGTTTTTT

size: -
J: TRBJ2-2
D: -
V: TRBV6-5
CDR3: CASSYSLSPNTGELFF
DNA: TGTGCCAGCAGTTACAGTTTATCGCCGAACACCGGGGAGCTGTTTTTT

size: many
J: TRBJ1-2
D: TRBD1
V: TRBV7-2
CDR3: CASSLPGQDYGYTF
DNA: TGTGCCAGCAGCTTACCGGGACAGGACTATGGCTACACCTTC

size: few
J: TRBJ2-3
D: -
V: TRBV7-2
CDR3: CASSIREGFGDTQYF
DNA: TGTGCCAGCAGCATCCGAGAGGGGTTCGGGGATACGCAGTATTTT

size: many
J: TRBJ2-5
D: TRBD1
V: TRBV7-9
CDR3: CASSPGQENRKTQYF
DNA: TGTGCCAGCAGCCCGGGACAGGAAAATAGGAAGACCCAGTACTTC

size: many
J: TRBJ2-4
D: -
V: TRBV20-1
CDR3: CSARVIAKNIQYF
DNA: TGCAGTGCTAGAGTCATAGCCAAAAACATTCAGTACTTC

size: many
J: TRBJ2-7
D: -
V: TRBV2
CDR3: CASKLDRWGWNEQYF
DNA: TGTGCCAGCAAACTAGACAGATGGGGTTGGAACGAGCAGTACTTC

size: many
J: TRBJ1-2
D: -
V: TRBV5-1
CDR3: CASSYHRDTYGYTF
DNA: TGCGCCAGCAGCTACCACAGGGATACCTATGGCTACACCTTC

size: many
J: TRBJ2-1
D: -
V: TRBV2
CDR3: CASSVYGLPRSGNEQFF
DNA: TGTGCCAGCAGCGTTTACGGACTCCCCCGCAGTGGTAATGAGCAGTTCTTC

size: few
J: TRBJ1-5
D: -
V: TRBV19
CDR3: CASSWAGRNNQPQHF
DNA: TGTGCCAGTAGTTGGGCAGGGCGGAACAATCAGCCCCAGCATTTT

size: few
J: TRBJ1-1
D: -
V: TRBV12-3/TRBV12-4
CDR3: CATKRGGQYTEAFF
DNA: TGTGCCACCAAAAGGGGAGGACAGTACACTGAAGCTTTCTTT

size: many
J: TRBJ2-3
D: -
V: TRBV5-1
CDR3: CASSSRGFPSTDTQYF
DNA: TGCGCCAGCAGTAGCCGTGGGTTTCCTAGCACAGATACGCAGTATTTT

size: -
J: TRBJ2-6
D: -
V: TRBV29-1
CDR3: CSVTNRSSGANVLTF
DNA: TGCAGCGTGACAAACAGGAGCTCTGGGGCCAACGTCCTGACTTTC

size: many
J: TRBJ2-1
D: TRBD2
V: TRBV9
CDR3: CASSASGSNTYNEQFF
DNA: TGTGCCAGCAGCGCCAGCGGGAGCAACACCTACAATGAGCAGTTCTTC

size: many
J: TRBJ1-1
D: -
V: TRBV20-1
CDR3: CSAKPRMNTEAFF
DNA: TGCAGTGCCAAGCCTAGGATGAACACTGAAGCTTTCTTT

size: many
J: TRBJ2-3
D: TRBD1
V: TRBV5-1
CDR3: CASFLRGRTDTQYF
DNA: TGCGCCAGTTTTTTGAGGGGGCGGACAGATACGCAGTATTTT

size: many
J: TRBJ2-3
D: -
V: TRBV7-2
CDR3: CASSLASRDTDTQYF
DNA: TGTGCCAGCAGCTTAGCATCCAGGGACACAGATACGCAGTATTTT

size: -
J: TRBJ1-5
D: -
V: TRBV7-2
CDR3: CASSLASNQPQHF
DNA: TGTGCCAGCAGCTTAGCCAGTAATCAGCCCCAGCATTTT

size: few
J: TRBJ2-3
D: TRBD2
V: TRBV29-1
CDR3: CSVEKAGTYTDTQYF
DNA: TGCAGCGTTGAGAAAGCGGGAACATACACAGATACGCAGTATTTT

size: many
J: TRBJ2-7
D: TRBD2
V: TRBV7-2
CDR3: CASSFLRTSGRREQYF
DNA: TGTGCCAGCAGCTTCCTCAGGACTAGCGGGAGACGCGAGCAGTACTTC

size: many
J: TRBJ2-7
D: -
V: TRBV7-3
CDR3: CASSVYEQYF
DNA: TGTGCCAGCAGCGTCTACGAGCAGTACTTC

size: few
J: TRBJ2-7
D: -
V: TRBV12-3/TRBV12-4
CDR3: CASSPPHPDRQYEQYF
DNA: TGTGCCAGCAGCCCGCCACATCCTGACAGACAGTACGAGCAGTACTTC

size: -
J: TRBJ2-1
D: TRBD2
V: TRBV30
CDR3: CAWIPRTSGSNEQFF
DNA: TGTGCCTGGATTCCGAGGACTAGCGGGAGCAATGAGCAGTTCTTC

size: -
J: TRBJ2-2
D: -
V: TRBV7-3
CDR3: CASSQGWEAGELFF
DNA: TGTGCCAGCAGCCAAGGGTGGGAAGCCGGGGAGCTGTTTTTT

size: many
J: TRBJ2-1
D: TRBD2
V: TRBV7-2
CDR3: CASSWTSVGEQFF
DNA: TGTGCCAGCAGTTGGACTAGCGTTGGTGAGCAGTTCTTC

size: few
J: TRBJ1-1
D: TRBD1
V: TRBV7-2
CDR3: CASSVLQGGNTEAFF
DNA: TGTGCCAGCAGCGTCCTACAGGGGGGGAACACTGAAGCTTTCTTT

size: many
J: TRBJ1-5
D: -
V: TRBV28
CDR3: CASSFRSGSRQPQHF
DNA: TGTGCCAGCAGTTTTAGGTCGGGGAGCCGGCAGCCCCAGCATTTT

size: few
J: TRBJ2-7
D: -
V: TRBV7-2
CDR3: CASSFFDEQYF
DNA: TGTGCCAGCAGCTTTTTTGACGAGCAGTACTTC

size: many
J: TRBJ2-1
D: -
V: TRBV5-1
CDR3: CASSLDEVAYNEQFF
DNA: TGCGCCAGCAGCTTGGACGAGGTTGCCTACAATGAGCAGTTCTTC

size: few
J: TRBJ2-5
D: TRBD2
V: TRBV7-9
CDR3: CASSFVSGRAGETQYF
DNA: TGTGCCAGCAGCTTCGTTAGCGGGAGGGCCGGAGAGACCCAGTACTTC

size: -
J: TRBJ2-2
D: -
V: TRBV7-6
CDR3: CASRLDNTGELFF
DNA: TGTGCCAGCAGGTTAGACAACACCGGGGAGCTGTTTTTT

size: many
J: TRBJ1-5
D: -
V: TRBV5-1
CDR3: CASSSLGGDNQPQHF
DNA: TGCGCCAGCAGCTCATTAGGTGGGGACAATCAGCCCCAGCATTTT

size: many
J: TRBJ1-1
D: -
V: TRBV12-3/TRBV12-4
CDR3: CASSLAQGGGLKAFF
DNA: TGTGCCAGCAGTTTAGCGCAGGGAGGGGGGTTAAAAGCTTTCTTT

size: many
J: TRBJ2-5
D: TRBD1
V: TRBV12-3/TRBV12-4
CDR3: CASSFPTGGAYETQYF
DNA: TGTGCCAGCAGTTTCCCGACAGGGGGCGCATATGAGACCCAGTACTTC

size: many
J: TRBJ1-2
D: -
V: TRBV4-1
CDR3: CASSQEGSSLLYGYTF
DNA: TGCGCCAGCAGCCAAGAGGGCAGCTCCCTCCTTTATGGCTACACCTTC

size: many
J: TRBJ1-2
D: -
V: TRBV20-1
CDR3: CSASDNYGYTF
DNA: TGCAGTGCTAGTGACAACTATGGCTACACCTTC

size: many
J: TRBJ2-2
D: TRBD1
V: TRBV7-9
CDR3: CASSSGQYLRGELFF
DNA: TGTGCCAGCAGCTCGGGACAGTACCTTCGCGGGGAGCTGTTTTTT

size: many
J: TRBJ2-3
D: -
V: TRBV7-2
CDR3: CASSSNSRTDTQYF
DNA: TGTGCCAGCAGCTCTAACTCCCGCACAGATACGCAGTATTTT

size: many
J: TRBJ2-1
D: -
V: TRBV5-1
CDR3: CASSLVSATTYNEQFF
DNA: TGCGCCAGCAGCTTGGTGTCGGCGACTACCTACAATGAGCAGTTCTTC

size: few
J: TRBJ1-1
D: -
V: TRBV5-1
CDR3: CASSLEAGTNTEAFF
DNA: TGCGCCAGCAGCTTGGAAGCGGGAACGAACACTGAAGCTTTCTTT

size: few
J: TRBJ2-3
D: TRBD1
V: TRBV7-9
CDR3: CASSSTGDSADTQYF
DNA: TGTGCCAGCAGCTCCACAGGGGATAGTGCAGATACGCAGTATTTT

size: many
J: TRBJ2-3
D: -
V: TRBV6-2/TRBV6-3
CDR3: CASRQRTSTDTQYF
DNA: TGTGCCAGCAGGCAGAGGACCTCCACAGATACGCAGTATTTT

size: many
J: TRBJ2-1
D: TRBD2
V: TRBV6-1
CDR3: CASSGTSGPTYNEQFF
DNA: TGTGCCAGCAGTGGGACTAGCGGACCAACTTACAATGAGCAGTTCTTC

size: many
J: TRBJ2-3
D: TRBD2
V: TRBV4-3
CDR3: CASSQGGGTDTQYF
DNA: TGCGCCAGCAGCCAAGGGGGGGGAACAGATACGCAGTATTTT